This TCR beta chain was sequenced during a study of control samples from healthy donors and cancer patients. The V gene lost 4 bases and the J gene lost 1 base, with 14 bases spanning the gap. CDR3 length: 15 amino acids. From germline, CDR1 is SGHRS and CDR2 YFSETQ. The protocol was immunoSEQ multiplex PCR, while the TCRdb copy is restricted to in-frame clones and leaves out a portion. This table holds tens of thousands of clones, approximately 87% found once. V is TRBV5-1 and J is TRBJ1-2; D is unresolved. The receptor was isolated from a woman in her fifties or sixties with lung cancer. Sequenced input: PBMCs. CDR3 bases: TGCGCCAGCAGCCCAATGGGAGCTTTTAACTATGGCTACACCTTC. Translation gives CASSPMGAFNYGYTF.